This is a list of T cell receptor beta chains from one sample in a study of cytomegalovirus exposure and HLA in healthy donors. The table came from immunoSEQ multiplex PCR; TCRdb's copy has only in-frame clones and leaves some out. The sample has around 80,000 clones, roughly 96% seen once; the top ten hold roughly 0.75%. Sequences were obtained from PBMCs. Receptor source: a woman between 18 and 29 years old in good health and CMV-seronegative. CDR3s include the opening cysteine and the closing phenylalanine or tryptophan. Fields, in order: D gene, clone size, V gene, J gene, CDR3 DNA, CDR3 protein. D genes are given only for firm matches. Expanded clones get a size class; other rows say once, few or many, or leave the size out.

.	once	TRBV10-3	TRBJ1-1	TGTGCCATCAGTGTGGGGGGAAAGAACACTGAAGCTTTCTTT	CAISVGGKNTEAFF
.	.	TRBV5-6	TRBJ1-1	TGTGCCAGCAGCTTGGACAGGAACACTGAAGCTTTCTTT	CASSLDRNTEAFF
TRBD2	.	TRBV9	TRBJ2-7	TGTGCCAGCAGCACGAGCGGGGGGGAAAGGTACGAGCAGTACTTC	CASSTSGGERYEQYF
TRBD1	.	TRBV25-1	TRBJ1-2	TGTGCCAGCAGCACAGGGGGCGGCTATGGCTACACCTTC	CASSTGGGYGYTF
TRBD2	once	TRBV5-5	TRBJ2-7	TGTGCCAGCAGCGAATACGGACTAGCGGGCTCCTACGAGCAGTACTTC	CASSEYGLAGSYEQYF
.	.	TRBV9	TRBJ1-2	TGTGCCAGCAGCGTAGCTACAGAGTTGGAATTTGGCGGCTACACCTTC	CASSVATELEFGGYTF
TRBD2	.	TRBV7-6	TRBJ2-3	TGTGCCAGCAGCTTAGTAAGCGGGGCCTCGGGCACAGATACGCAGTATTTT	CASSLVSGASGTDTQYF
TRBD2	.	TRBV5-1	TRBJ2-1	TGCGCCAGCAGCTTGGGGACTAGCTACAATGAGCAGTTCTTC	CASSLGTSYNEQFF
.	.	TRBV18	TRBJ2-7	TGTGCCAGCTCAGCCCGACAGACCCGCGGTCACGAGCAGTACTTC	CASSARQTRGHEQYF
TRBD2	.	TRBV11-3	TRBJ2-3	TGTGCCAGCAGCCCTACTAGCGGGAGACTCACAGATACGCAGTATTTT	CASSPTSGRLTDTQYF
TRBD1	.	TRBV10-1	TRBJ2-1	TGCGCCAGCAGTGAGCAGGGGGTCCGTGAGCAGTTCTTC	CASSEQGVREQFF
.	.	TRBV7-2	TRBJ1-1	TGTGCCAGCAGCTTAGCTAGCTCCGGCACTGAAGCTTTCTTT	CASSLASSGTEAFF
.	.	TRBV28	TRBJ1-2	TGTGCCAGCAGTAGCGGGACTCCCAGCTTTCGGGGCTACACCTTC	CASSSGTPSFRGYTF
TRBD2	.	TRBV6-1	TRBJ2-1	TGTGCCAGCAGTGGGACTAGCTACAATGAGCAGTTCTTC	CASSGTSYNEQFF
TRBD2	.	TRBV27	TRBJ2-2	TGTGCCAGCTTTGGGGGCGGGACTAGCGTTTTATCCGGGGAGCTGTTTTTT	CASFGGGTSVLSGELFF
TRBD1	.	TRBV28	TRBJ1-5	TGTGCCAGCACCGGACAGGGTGGGCAGCCCCAGCATTTT	CASTGQGGQPQHF
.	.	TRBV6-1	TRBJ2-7	TGTGCCAGCAGGCGTTCAGGGTACGAGCAGTACTTC	CASRRSGYEQYF
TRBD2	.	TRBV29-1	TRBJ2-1	TGCAGCGTTGCTGGCGGGAGTGATCGTTACAATGAGCAGTTCTTC	CSVAGGSDRYNEQFF
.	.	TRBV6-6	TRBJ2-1	TGTGCCAGCAGTTTGGGACTGGTGAACAATGAGCAGTTCTTC	CASSLGLVNNEQFF
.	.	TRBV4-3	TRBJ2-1	TGCGCCAGCAGCCAAGCCGGTCTGTCCTACAATGAGCAGTTCTTC	CASSQAGLSYNEQFF
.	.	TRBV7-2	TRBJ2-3	TGTGCCAGCAGCCCTCAAGGGGCAAGTACGCAGTATTTT	CASSPQGASTQYF
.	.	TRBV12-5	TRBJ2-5	TGTGCTAGTGGTTCCCCGCAGGGCCGGGAGACCCAGTACTTC	CASGSPQGRETQYF
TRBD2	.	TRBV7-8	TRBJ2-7	TGTGCCAGCAGCTTGGCCCTAGCGGCCTACGAGCAGTACTTC	CASSLALAAYEQYF
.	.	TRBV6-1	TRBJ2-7	TGTGCCAGCATGAGTCTAGTGGTCGGCGAGCAGTACTTC	CASMSLVVGEQYF
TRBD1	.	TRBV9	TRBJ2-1	TGTGCCAGCAGCCCGGACAGGGACCTCAACAATGAGCAGTTCTTC	CASSPDRDLNNEQFF
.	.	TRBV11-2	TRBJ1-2	TGTGCCAGCAGCTTTGGACAGAACTATGGCTACACCTTC	CASSFGQNYGYTF
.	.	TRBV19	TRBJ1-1	TGTGCCAGTAAGGACCCGACAGGATGGCGATGGACTGAAGCTTTCTTT	CASKDPTGWRWTEAFF
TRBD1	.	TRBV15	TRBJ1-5	TGTGCCACCAGCAGAGGACAGGGGAATCAGCCCCAGCATTTT	CATSRGQGNQPQHF
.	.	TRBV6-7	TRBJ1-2	TGTGCCAGCAGTTACCCACAGGGTCCAGGCGATGGCTACACCTTC	CASSYPQGPGDGYTF
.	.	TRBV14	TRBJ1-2	TGTGCCAGCAGCCAAGAGGTGGCAGGGAAGGGTGGCTACACCTTC	CASSQEVAGKGGYTF
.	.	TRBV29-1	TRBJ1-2	TGCAGCGCCACCGACAGTAACTATGGCTACACCTTC	CSATDSNYGYTF
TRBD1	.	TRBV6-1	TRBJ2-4	TGTGCCAGCAGTGAAGGACAGGGGGCAGACATTCAGTACTTC	CASSEGQGADIQYF
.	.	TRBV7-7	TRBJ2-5	TGTGCCAGCAGCTCACAGGGACACCGCCAAGAGACCCAGTACTTC	CASSSQGHRQETQYF
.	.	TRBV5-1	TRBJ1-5	TGCGCCAGCAGCTTGGATCTGAATCAGCCCCAGCATTTT	CASSLDLNQPQHF
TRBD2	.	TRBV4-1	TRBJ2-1	TGCGCCAGCAGCCAAGGTCTAGCGGACTACAATGAGCAGTTCTTC	CASSQGLADYNEQFF
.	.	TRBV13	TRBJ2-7	TGTGCCAGCAGCTCAGACTGGTCCTACGAGCAGTACTTC	CASSSDWSYEQYF
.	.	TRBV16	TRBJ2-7	TGTGCCAGCAGCCACTTGGCAGGGAAGTCCTACGAGCAGTACTTC	CASSHLAGKSYEQYF
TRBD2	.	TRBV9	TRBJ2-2	TGTGCCAGCAATAGCGGGAACGCGAACACCGGGGAGCTGTTTTTT	CASNSGNANTGELFF
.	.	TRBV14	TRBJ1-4	TGTGCCAGCAGCCAAGGGTTCGGGTCAACTAATGAAAAACTGTTTTTT	CASSQGFGSTNEKLFF
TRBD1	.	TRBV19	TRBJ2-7	TGTGCCAGTAGTATAGAAATCGGGACAGGCCCCTACGAGCAGTACTTC	CASSIEIGTGPYEQYF
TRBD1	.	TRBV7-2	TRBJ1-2	TGTGCCAGCAGCTTAGCGGAGGGACAGCCCTATGGCTACACCTTC	CASSLAEGQPYGYTF
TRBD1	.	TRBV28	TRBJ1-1	TGTGCCAGCAGTTTATTCAGGCTTGTACGACAGGGAAAGGACACTGAAGCTTTCTTT	CASSLFRLVRQGKDTEAFF
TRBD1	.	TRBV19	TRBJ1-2	TGTGCCAGTAGTATCCGGGACAGCGCTAACTATGGCTACACCTTC	CASSIRDSANYGYTF
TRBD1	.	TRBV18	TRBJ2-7	TGTGCCAGCTCACCCAGACAGGGGATCTACGAGCAGTACTTC	CASSPRQGIYEQYF
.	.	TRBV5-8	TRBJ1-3	TGTGCCAGCAGCTTGGGGACCACGGCTGTAGCGGACACCATATATTTT	CASSLGTTAVADTIYF
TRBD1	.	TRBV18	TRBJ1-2	TGTGCCAGCTCACCAGGACAGGCTAACTATGGCTACACCTTC	CASSPGQANYGYTF
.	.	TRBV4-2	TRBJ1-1	TGTGCCAGCAGCCAAGATCGAAGGGGAGCTTTCTTT	CASSQDRRGAFF
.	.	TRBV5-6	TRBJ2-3	TGTGCCAGCAGCTCTCCGCTCTCCGGCGGGCCAGATACGCAGTATTTT	CASSSPLSGGPDTQYF
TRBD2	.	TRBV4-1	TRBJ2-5	TGCGCCAGCAGCCAAGGCCTAGCGGGGGTGTACCAAGAGACCCAGTACTTC	CASSQGLAGVYQETQYF
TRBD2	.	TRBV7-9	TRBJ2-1	TGTGCCAGCAGCCCACTAGCGGGGGGCTTCTCCTACAATGAGCAGTTCTTC	CASSPLAGGFSYNEQFF
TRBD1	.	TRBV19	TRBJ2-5	TGTGCCAGTAGCAAAACGACAGGGAACAACCAAGAGACCCAGTACTTC	CASSKTTGNNQETQYF
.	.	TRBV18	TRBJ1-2	TGTGCCAGCTCACCAGGGCAGGGGAACTATGGCTACACCTTC	CASSPGQGNYGYTF
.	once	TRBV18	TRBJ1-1	TGTGCCAGCTCACCGGAGGGTAGACTGAACACTGAAGCTTTCTTT	CASSPEGRLNTEAFF
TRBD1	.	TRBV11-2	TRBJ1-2	TGTGCCAGCAGCTTAGTGGCAGGGGGCGCTAACTATGGCTACACCTTC	CASSLVAGGANYGYTF
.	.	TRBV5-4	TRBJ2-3	TGTGCCAGCAGCTTGGTCCCCGGTCCAGATACGCAGTATTTT	CASSLVPGPDTQYF
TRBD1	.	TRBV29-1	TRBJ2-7	TGCAGCGCAGGACAGGGCTCCTACGAGCAGTACTTC	CSAGQGSYEQYF
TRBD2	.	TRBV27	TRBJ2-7	TGTGCCAGCAGTTCCACTAGCGGGGTCGACGAGCAGTACTTC	CASSSTSGVDEQYF
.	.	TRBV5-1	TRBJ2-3	TGCGCCAGCAGCTTGGGGACCGGGGGTCCCTTGAACACAGATACGCAGTATTTT	CASSLGTGGPLNTDTQYF